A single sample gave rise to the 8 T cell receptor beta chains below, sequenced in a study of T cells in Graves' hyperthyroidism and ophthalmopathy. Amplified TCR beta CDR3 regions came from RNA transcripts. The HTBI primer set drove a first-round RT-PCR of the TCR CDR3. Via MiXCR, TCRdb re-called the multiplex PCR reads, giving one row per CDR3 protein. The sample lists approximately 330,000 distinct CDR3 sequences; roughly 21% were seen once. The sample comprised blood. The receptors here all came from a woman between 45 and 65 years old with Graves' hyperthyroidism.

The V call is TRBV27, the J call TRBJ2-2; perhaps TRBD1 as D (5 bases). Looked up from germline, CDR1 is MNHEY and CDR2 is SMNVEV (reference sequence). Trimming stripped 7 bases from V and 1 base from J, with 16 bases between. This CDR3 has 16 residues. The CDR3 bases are TGTGCCAGCAACGCCTTGGCAGGGATGAACACCGGGGAGCTGTTTTTT. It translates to CASNALAGMNTGELFF.

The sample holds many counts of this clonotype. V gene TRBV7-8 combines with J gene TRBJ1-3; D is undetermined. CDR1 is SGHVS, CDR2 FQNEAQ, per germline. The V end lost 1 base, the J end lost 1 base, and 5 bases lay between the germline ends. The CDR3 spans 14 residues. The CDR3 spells CASSLGPSGNTIYF. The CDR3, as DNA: TGTGCCAGCAGCTTAGGTCCTTCTGGAAACACCATATATTTT.

The CDR3 region is CASSDEKEAYTGELFF. The CDR3 DNA reads TGCGCCAGCAGCGATGAGAAGGAGGCCTACACCGGGGAGCTGTTTTTT. This chain joins TRBV5-1 and TRBJ2-2; TRBD2 might be the D (5 bases). Germline V gene data show CDR1 as SGHRS and CDR2 as YFSETQ. This CDR3 spans 16 amino acids. Trimming removed 4 bases at V and 3 bases at J, with 16 bases between.

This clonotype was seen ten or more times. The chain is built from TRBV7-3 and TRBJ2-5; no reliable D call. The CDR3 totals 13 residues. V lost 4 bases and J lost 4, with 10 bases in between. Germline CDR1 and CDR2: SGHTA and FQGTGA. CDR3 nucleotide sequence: TGTGCCAGCAGCTCCTGGTTAGGAGAGACCCAGTACTTC. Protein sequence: CASSSWLGETQYF.

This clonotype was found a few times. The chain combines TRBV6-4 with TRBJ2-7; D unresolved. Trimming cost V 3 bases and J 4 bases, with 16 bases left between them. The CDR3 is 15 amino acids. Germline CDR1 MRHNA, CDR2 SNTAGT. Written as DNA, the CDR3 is TGTGCCAGCAGTGATGACCTCGCGCCATATTACGAGCAGTACTTC. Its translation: CASSDDLAPYYEQYF.

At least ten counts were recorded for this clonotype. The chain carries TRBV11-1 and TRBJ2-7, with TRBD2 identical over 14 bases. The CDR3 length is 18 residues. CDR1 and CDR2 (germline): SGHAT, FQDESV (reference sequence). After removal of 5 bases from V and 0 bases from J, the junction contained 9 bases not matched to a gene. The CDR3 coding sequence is TGTGCCAGCAGCCCGGGACTAGCGGGGGTCAGGAGCTCCTACGAGCAGTACTTC. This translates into CASSPGLAGVRSSYEQYF.

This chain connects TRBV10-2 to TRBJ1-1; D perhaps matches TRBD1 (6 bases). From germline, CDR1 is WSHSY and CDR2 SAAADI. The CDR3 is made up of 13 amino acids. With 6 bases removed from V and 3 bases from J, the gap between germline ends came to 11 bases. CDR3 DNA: TGCGCCAGCAGGGGGGCTTCGGACACTGAAGCTTTCTTT. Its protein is CASRGASDTEAFF.

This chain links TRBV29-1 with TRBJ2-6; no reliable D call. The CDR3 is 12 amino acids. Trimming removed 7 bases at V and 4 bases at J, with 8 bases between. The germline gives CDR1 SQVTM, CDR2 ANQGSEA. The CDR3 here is CSASIGANVLTF. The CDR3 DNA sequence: TGCAGCGCCTCTATAGGGGCCAACGTCCTGACTTTC.